This note documents a single T cell receptor (beta chain) sequence. Germline is not matched at one junction end, which may reflect a read error. The sample originates from a study of blood T cell repertoires in COVID-19. Across the whole study: There were acute and convalescent COVID-19 samples, and they came from the United States, Italy and Spain. PBMCs, B-cell-depleted T cells, or T cells were the source of the cDNA or gDNA that made up the material.

Original processing notes: Counts of nucleated cells, estimated from reference gene primer amplification, were obtained. Some clones are missing from TCRdb's copy, which holds only in-frame ones; the method was immunoSEQ multiplex PCR. For V, J and clone size, that table is used; D and trimming come from the DNA. The repertoire consists of around 250,000 clones, with around 82% occurring once and the leading ten covering around 9.2%. Specimen: peripheral blood. The TCR was taken from a human donor in a cohort sampled during active COVID-19.

CDR3 DNA sequence: TGTGCCAGCAGCCCGCCTTTAGCGGGAAGAAAAATCTTC. Amino acid sequence: CASSPPLAGRKIF. V gene TRBV7-9 combines with J gene TRBJ2-1; TRBD2 matches 8 bases. The CDR3 runs 13 residues. CDR1 and CDR2 (germline): SEHNR, FQNEAQ (reference sequence).